This entry is about one TCR beta chain. Its antigen is still unknown. The data stem from a study of T cell repertoires in cytomegalovirus infection. As for the study in general: A matching HLA type, together with CMV infection, was signaled by public TCR beta signatures.

Study findings and constraints: CMV carriers having the relevant HLA were flagged by cumulative public TCR beta family frequency. HLA-C-restricted, CMV-specific TCR beta clonotypes were dominant ex vivo.

MiXCR was run by TCRdb on the reads, yielding one entry per CDR3 protein. The sample carries 150,000 to 190,000 distinct CDR3 sequences, about a quarter recorded once. The sample was PBMCs. The sequence was collected from a human donor in good health (CMV status not recorded). Some clones in this sample may be carry-over from other donors' samples.

The CDR3, as DNA: TGTGCCAGTAGTATAGATCTTGAGACTGAAGCTTTCTTT. The encoded protein is CASSIDLETEAFF. The rearrangement joins TRBV19 to TRBJ1-1; no clear D. CDR1 and CDR2 (germline): LNHDA, SQIVND (reference sequence). This CDR3 spans 13 amino acids. Trimming removed 0 bases at V and 5 bases at J, with 7 bases between.